Listed below are T cell receptor beta chains from one sample, sequenced in a study of shared T cell receptors in the human thymus. TCRdb keeps only in-frame clones here, not all; method: immunoSEQ multiplex PCR. The table records 720,000 or so clones, 80% to 90% of them present only once. The data also belong to a second study, concerning human thymus T cells.

Material: thymocytes. These receptors came from a girl under three years old with a congenital heart defect. CDR3s include the opening cysteine and the closing phenylalanine or tryptophan. D genes are given only for firm matches. The listing skips clone size in some rows; elsewhere it reads once, few, many or a size class.

>TRBV6-1|TRBJ2-5|.|TRBD1
TGTGCCAGCAGTGAAGCCGGGACAGGGCCTCAAGAGACCCAGTACTTC
CASSEAGTGPQETQYF
>TRBV18|TRBJ2-5|.|.
TGTGCCAGCTCATCGGGACAACAAGAGACCCAGTACTTC
CASSSGQQETQYF
>TRBV2|TRBJ2-2|.|TRBD1
TGTGCCAGCAGTCCCGACCGGACAGGACCGGACACCGGGGAGCTGTTTTTT
CASSPDRTGPDTGELFF
>TRBV6-6|TRBJ1-2|.|TRBD1
TGTGCCAGCAGCCAGATAATACCGGGACAGGGGTATGGCTACACCTTC
CASSQIIPGQGYGYTF
>TRBV4-1|TRBJ1-2|.|.
TGCGCCAGCAGCCGCAGCTTATTCGTAACCGCTTCTCGGGAGGCTGGCTACACCTTC
CASSRSLFVTASREAGYTF
>TRBV19|TRBJ2-2|.|TRBD2
TGTGCCAGTAGTATAGGTCATCGGGGGGGGCCGAACGGGGAGCTGTTTTTT
CASSIGHRGGPNGELFF
>TRBV4-1|TRBJ2-3|.|TRBD1
TGCGCCAGCAGCCAAGAAGGCCCCCGGACAGGGGAAAGCACAGATACGCAGTATTTT
CASSQEGPRTGESTDTQYF
>TRBV11-2|TRBJ2-2|few|.
TGTGCCAGCACTTTAAGGGGGGGCGGGACACCCAAGGGCACCGGGGAGCTGTTTTTT
CASTLRGGGTPKGTGELFF
>TRBV27|TRBJ1-1|.|TRBD1
TGTGCCAGCAGTTCAAGACAGGGGATGAACACTGAAGCTTTCTTT
CASSSRQGMNTEAFF
>TRBV11-2|TRBJ1-2|.|.
TGTGCCAGCAGCTCTCTTTCGGGGAATTTAGATGGCTACACCTTC
CASSSLSGNLDGYTF
>TRBV5-4|TRBJ2-2|.|TRBD2
TGTGCCAGCAGCTTTCTAGCGGGGACTAACACCGGGGAGCTGTTTTTT
CASSFLAGTNTGELFF
>TRBV18|TRBJ2-6|.|.
TGTGCCAGCTCACCACCGGATGCGGGATTTAAAACCGGGGCCAACGTCCTGACTTTC
CASSPPDAGFKTGANVLTF
>TRBV28|TRBJ1-2|.|.
TGTGCCAGCCAAAGAATCCTAAAACAGGGTTCTATTAACTCCAAGATAGCTAACTATGGCTACACCTTC
CASQRILKQGSINSKIANYGYTF
>TRBV5-4|TRBJ2-5|.|.
TGTGCCAGCAGATCCGTCCGGGCGGGGCTAGCGGAGACCCAGTACTTC
CASRSVRAGLAETQYF
>TRBV21-1|TRBJ1-5|.|.
TGTGCCAGCACCCGGAGAGGGACAGGGTACCAGCCCCAGCATTTT
CASTRRGTGYQPQHF
>TRBV7-6|TRBJ2-7|.|.
TGTGCCAGCAGCTCAAACAGGGACTACGAGCAGTACTTC
CASSSNRDYEQYF